This TCR beta chain emerged from a study of identical twins (dated by TCRdb to the mid-2010s). Regarding the complete study: TCR alpha and beta repertoires from monozygotic twins, unrelated adults of various ages and cord blood were deep-sequenced to test whether fetal clonotypes persist. To rule out contamination, the twin experiments were replicated at different times with different library preparation protocols. What the work shows at the level of the full study, not this receptor alone: Invariant T cells such as MAIT and iNKT could partly confound zero-insertion analyses, although diverse VJ usage argued against such confounding for most clonotypes. Conclusions relied on cross-sectional statistical analysis, since the same donors could not be followed over many years. Excess twin sharing in beta out-of-frame sequences was weaker because fewer shared sequences lowered the signal-to-noise ratio. Compared with coincidental sharing between unrelated individuals, out-of-frame TCR alpha sequences shared between twins showed an excess of sequences with low generation probability. Fewer insertions were carried by abundant cord blood beta clonotypes; a weaker similar trend was observed in young adult naive repertoires, while no such trend was observed in memory repertoires. In monozygotic twins, out-of-frame TCR alpha sharing was systematically underestimated by recombination models, although the models agreed with sharing between unrelated individuals.

CDR1 DFQATT and CDR2 SNEGSKA are derived from the germline V gene (reference sequence). V and J lose 4 bases and 4 bases, and a span of 11 bases separates them. The CDR3, from cysteine to phenylalanine, totals 13 residues. Here the CDR3 DNA is all that survives: 39 bases in frame from base 1. The method behind the library was 5' RACE. The sample was run on an Illumina HiSeq 2000. A universal primer binding site was added through template switching, and the final cDNA carried a unique molecular identifier so that TCR cDNA molecules could be counted accurately. First-strand cDNA for TCR alpha and beta chains was synthesized from specific primers in the conserved constant-segment region. To control for contamination, every cDNA library carried two barcodes: a SMART-Mk sample barcode plus Illumina barcodes. Two successive PCR steps introduced TruSeq adapter sequences along with Illumina sample barcodes. The TCR alpha and beta cDNA libraries were sequenced on the Illumina HiSeq platform using custom primers. The authors' analysis ran thus. Unique molecular identifiers were extracted from raw reads with MiGEC, and CDR3 positions were determined with MiXCR. For each individual, recombination models were inferred using an EM algorithm with the repgenHMM and IGoR tools. Shared clonotype analysis was performed with the tcR package in R, normalizing sharing by the product of cloneset sizes. Out-of-frame nonproductive sequences were analyzed to study raw recombination free of thymic and clonal selection effects. TCRdb reworked the public reads: Q25 trimming with fastp, MiXCR clone assembly, productive beta chains retained. CDR3 protein sequences are deduplicated, and each keeps its most common genes and DNA. Here the V and J calls rest on TCRdb's processing, not on the authors' analysis. The table for this sample lists 500,000 or so distinct CDR3 sequences; approximately 15% of them were counted only once. About 0.97% of the sample comes from the top ten.

All donors were healthy Caucasians. Three pairs of female monozygotic twins, all aged about 18 to 29 years, made up the twin cohort. Positive isolation kits from Invitrogen were used to isolate CD4+ and CD8+ T cell populations. This clonotype was recorded a few times. The antigen it recognizes is unknown. No base quality values were provided; no much bigger clone lies one nucleotide off. The sample also formed part of further work on yellow fever vaccine responses in identical twins. Reported in the second study: The T cell response to vaccination in identical twins was reported by the authors to appear partly convergent and partly personalized. In the study, vaccine-responding T cell clones were precisely tracked in identical twins.

The source material was CD4+ T cells sorted from blood. The V and J segments used are TRBV20-1 and TRBJ2-1; no D gene call is confident. This clonotype originated in a woman between 18 and 29 years old in good health. The sequence in DNA is TGCAGTGCTACCCTCAGCGCGTACAATGAGCAGTTCTTC. Translated, this is CSATLSAYNEQFF.